The source of this TCR beta chain is a study of identical twins' blood T cells. Study-wide results and caveats: Twins shared about as many clonotypes as their cloneset sizes predicted. Shared environment remains a possible cause of twin similarity.

The table lists this clonotype with many counts. Antigen: not known. V gave up 4 bases and J gave up 3 bases; unmatched junction bases: 7. The CDR3 length is 15 residues. Germline V gene sequence: CDR1 DFQATT, CDR2 SNEGSKA (reference sequence). TCRdb re-analysed the 5' RACE reads in MiXCR, keeping a single row per CDR3 protein. The top ten clones hold about 6% of a sample with 300,000 to 400,000 distinct CDR3 sequences, about 28% of them seen once. The V and J genes are TRBV20-1 and TRBJ1-3; TRBD1 agrees at 9 bases. The receptor comes from a woman aged 18-49 years in good health. The specimen sequenced was PBMCs. The DNA of the CDR3 is TGCAGTGCTACGGGACAGGGTAATCGTGGAAACACCATATATTTT. Protein: CSATGQGNRGNTIYF.